This TCR beta chain appears in the sequencing data of a study of relationships among human T cell subsets. The study, taken as a whole, reports: The seven subsets showed no significant differences in gene usage or CDR3 length.

To note about this clonotype: What it binds is not known.

Subset-specific monoclonal antibody beads were used to isolate T cell subsets. TCR alpha and beta CDR3s were amplified from mRNA by semiquantitative ARM-PCR. Exponential amplification used communal superprimers after tagged nested gene-specific primers in ARM-PCR. MiXCR was run by TCRdb on the multiplex PCR reads, yielding one entry per CDR3 protein. The data contain under 3,500 distinct CDR3 sequences, 70% to 85% of them singletons. The clonotype originates from a man aged 40-50 years in good health. The sequenced material came from total T cells sorted from blood.

The CDR3 DNA reads TGTGCCAGCAGTGTAGGACTAGCGGGGTACAATGAGCAGTTCTTC. It encodes CASSVGLAGYNEQFF. This rearrangement joins TRBV25-1 to TRBJ2-1; TRBD2 agrees at 12 bases. The trim removed 4 bases at V and 4 bases at J, leaving 2 bases unmatched. From germline, CDR1 is MGHDK and CDR2 SYGVNS. This CDR3 is built from 15 residues.